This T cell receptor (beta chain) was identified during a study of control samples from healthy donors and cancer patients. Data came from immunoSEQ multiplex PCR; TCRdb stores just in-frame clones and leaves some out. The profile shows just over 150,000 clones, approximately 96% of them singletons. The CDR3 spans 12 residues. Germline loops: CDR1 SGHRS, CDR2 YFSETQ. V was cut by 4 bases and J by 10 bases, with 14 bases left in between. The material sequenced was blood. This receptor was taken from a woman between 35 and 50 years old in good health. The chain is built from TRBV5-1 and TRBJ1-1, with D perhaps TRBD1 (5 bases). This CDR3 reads CASSSTDGGAFF. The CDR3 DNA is TGCGCCAGCAGCAGCACAGATGGGGGAGCTTTCTTT. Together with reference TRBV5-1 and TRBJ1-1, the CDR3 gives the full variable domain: KAGVTQTPRYLIKTRGQQVTLSCSPISGHRSVSWYQQTPGQGLQFLFEYFSETQRNKGNFPGRFSGRQFSNSRSEMNVSTLELGDSALYLCASSSTDGGAFFGQGTRLTVV.